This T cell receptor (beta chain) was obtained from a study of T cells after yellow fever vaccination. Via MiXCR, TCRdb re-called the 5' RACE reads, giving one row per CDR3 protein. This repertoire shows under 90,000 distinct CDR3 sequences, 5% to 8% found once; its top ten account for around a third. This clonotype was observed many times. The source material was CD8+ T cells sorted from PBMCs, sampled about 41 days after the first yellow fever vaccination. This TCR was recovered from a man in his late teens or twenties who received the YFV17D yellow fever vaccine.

The CDR3 nucleotides read TGCGCCAGCAGCCCAAGAGAGGGCCATAATTCACCCCTCCACTTT. Encoded protein: CASSPREGHNSPLHF. V is TRBV4-1 and J is TRBJ1-6; D is unclear. CDR3 size: 15 residues. Germline-derived CDR1 and CDR2 are MGHRA and YSYEKL. Trimming stripped 4 bases from V and 5 bases from J, with 12 bases between.